Given below is one TCR beta chain in context. Its antigen is not identified. The sample comes from a study of graft-versus-host responses after intestinal transplantation. As for the study in general: All recipients were transplanted with multivisceral, liver-intestinal, or isolated intestinal grafts.

Method: immunoSEQ multiplex PCR; TCRdb's copy keeps in-frame clones and lacks some. Of around 16,000 clones in the sample, 80% to 90% are singletons; the top ten hold 6%. The CDR3 sequence is 13 residues long. Trimming shortened V by 5 bases and J by 4 bases, and 11 bases separated the two germline ends. CDR1 is MNHEY, CDR2 SVGAGI, per germline. General study points: HvG clone declines early post-transplant were associated with peak circulating GvH levels. Allografts of patients with graft-donor T cell macrochimerism showed high graft-versus-host to host-versus-graft clone ratios. GvH clones turned up in recipient marrow; some had shown up first in ileum or blood.

The sequence was collected from a human patient who received an intestinal transplant, so some T cells may come from the graft donor. The chain employs TRBV6-5 and TRBJ1-1; TRBD1 is a possible D gene (5 bases). The sample was PBMCs, taken 110 days after intestinal transplant. CDR3 amino acids: CASSEKRGTEAFF. The CDR3 region has the DNA TGTGCCAGCAGTGAAAAGAGGGGCACTGAAGCTTTCTTT.